Listed below are T cell receptor beta chains from one sample, sequenced in a study of blood T cell repertoires in COVID-19. TCRdb's table, derived via immunoSEQ multiplex PCR, lists solely in-frame clones and lacks some. The sample has about 100,000 clones, around 87% seen once. Sequencing was performed on peripheral blood. Every receptor here comes from a young woman with acute or convalescent COVID-19. Each CDR3 is given with its conserved first and last residue. The D gene is left open where the match is weak. Size tells how often a clone was seen (once, few, many) or the class of an expanded clone, and some rows leave it out.

d_call	v_call	j_call	clone_size	cdr3_nt	cdr3_aa
TRBD2	TRBV15	TRBJ2-4	.	TGTGCCACCAGCGGAGGACTAGGGATATTCAAAAACATTCAGTACTTC	CATSGGLGIFKNIQYF
TRBD1	TRBV3-1/TRBV3-2	TRBJ2-6	.	TGTGCCAGCAGCCAAGGACAGGGAGGGGCCAACGTCCTGACTTTC	CASSQGQGGANVLTF
.	TRBV14	TRBJ1-1	.	TGTGCCAGCAGCCACCCCGACAGTGAAGCTTTCTTT	CASSHPDSEAFF
.	TRBV5-1	TRBJ1-4	.	TGCGCCAGCAGCTTCGGGGGGGCAACTAATGAAAAACTGTTTTTT	CASSFGGATNEKLFF
.	TRBV7-9	TRBJ2-1	.	TGTGCCAGCAGCTCCCATCGGGTCCTGCCCCACAATGAGCAGTTCTTC	CASSSHRVLPHNEQFF
.	TRBV3-1/TRBV3-2	TRBJ2-4	.	TGTGCCAGCAGCCGTCCGGGAGAGGGTTGGAAGGACATTCAGTACTTC	CASSRPGEGWKDIQYF
.	TRBV5-1	TRBJ2-2	.	TGCGCCAGCAGCTTCGCCGACAGGCACACCGGGGAGCTGTTTTTT	CASSFADRHTGELFF
.	TRBV20-1	TRBJ2-7	.	TGCAGTGGACAGCGTTCCTACGAGCAGTACTTC	CSGQRSYEQYF
.	TRBV24-1	TRBJ2-7	.	TGTGCCACCAGTGACCCGACTACGTACGAGCAGTACTTC	CATSDPTTYEQYF
.	TRBV7-2	TRBJ2-1	once	TGTGCCAGCAGCCTCCTTCCCGGGTTTAACAATGAGCAGTTCTTC	CASSLLPGFNNEQFF
.	TRBV10-1	TRBJ2-1	.	TGCGCCAGCAGTGAGGGACAGTGGCCATTGAATGAGCAGTTCTTC	CASSEGQWPLNEQFF
.	TRBV10-3	TRBJ1-1	.	TGTGCCATCAGTGAGCCGAGGTGGGGGCGGATCACTGAAGCTTTCTTT	CAISEPRWGRITEAFF
.	TRBV7-3	TRBJ1-6	.	TGTGCCAGCAGACCGGACAGACAGACACCCCTCCACTTT	CASRPDRQTPLHF
.	TRBV12-3/TRBV12-4	TRBJ1-1	.	TGTGCCAGCAGTTTCTCAGGGACTGAAGCTTTCTTT	CASSFSGTEAFF
.	TRBV7-9	TRBJ2-2	.	TGTGCCAGCAGCTTGTCTGGACTTCGTAACACCGGGGAGCTGTTTTTT	CASSLSGLRNTGELFF
.	TRBV20-1	TRBJ2-2	.	TGCAGTGCTAGTCACGGGGACACCGGGGAGCTGTTTTTT	CSASHGDTGELFF
.	TRBV2	TRBJ2-6	.	TGTGCCAGCATCAAGCAGGGAAGGTCTGGGGCCAACGTCCTGACTTTC	CASIKQGRSGANVLTF
TRBD1	TRBV24-1	TRBJ2-7	.	TGTGCCACCAGTGATCCAGAGACAGGGTCCTACGAGCAGTACTTC	CATSDPETGSYEQYF
TRBD1	TRBV4-2	TRBJ2-7	.	TGTGCCAGCAGCCAAGATTTGCCGGGCGGGACAGGGGGCTACGAGCAGTACTTC	CASSQDLPGGTGGYEQYF
TRBD1	TRBV10-2	TRBJ1-6	.	TGCGCCAGCAGTGAGTCTCTCCGGGACAGGGACTATAATTCACCCCTCCACTTT	CASSESLRDRDYNSPLHF
TRBD1	TRBV28	TRBJ1-2	.	TGTGCCAGCAGTTTAAACAGGGGGCAACGTTCGCCTAACTATGGCTACACCTTC	CASSLNRGQRSPNYGYTF
.	TRBV7-9	TRBJ2-7	.	TGTGCCAGCAGCTTACTTGTAACCTACGAGCAGTACTTC	CASSLLVTYEQYF
.	TRBV28	TRBJ2-7	.	TGTGCCAGCAGTCAACAGGGCACCTACGAGCAGTACTTC	CASSQQGTYEQYF
TRBD1	TRBV28	TRBJ1-5	.	TGTGCCAGCGATCGAACTGCCGGGACAGGGAATCAGCCCCAGCATTTT	CASDRTAGTGNQPQHF
.	TRBV12-3/TRBV12-4	TRBJ1-5	once	TGTGCCACGAAACAGGGAAGAAATCAGCCCCAGCATTTT	CATKQGRNQPQHF
TRBD1	TRBV15	TRBJ1-3	.	TGTGCCACCAGCGAACCCGGGACAGGGGCCCCTGGAAACACCATATATTTT	CATSEPGTGAPGNTIYF
.	TRBV28	TRBJ1-1	once	TGTGCCAGCTCGAAGAGAAGGGGCCCGGACACTGAAGCTTTCTTT	CASSKRRGPDTEAFF
TRBD1	TRBV28	TRBJ1-6	.	TGTGCCAGCAGTTTATCAGGGGGGAGTTCACCCCTCCACTTT	CASSLSGGSSPLHF
.	TRBV15	TRBJ1-6	few	TGTGCCACCAGCAGAGATTACCTTACAGGGTGGTATAATTCACCCCTCCACTTT	CATSRDYLTGWYNSPLHF
.	TRBV30	TRBJ1-5	few	TGTGCCTGGAGCGTACAGACAGTCTCCAATCAGCCCCAGCATTTT	CAWSVQTVSNQPQHF
.	TRBV7-8	TRBJ1-5	.	TGTGCCAGCAGCTTAGGTTCCATCATGAGCAATCAGCCCCAGCATTTT	CASSLGSIMSNQPQHF
.	TRBV5-1	TRBJ2-7	.	TGCGCCAGCAGCTTGGAGCCCTACTCCTACGAGCAGTACTTC	CASSLEPYSYEQYF
.	TRBV6-5	TRBJ1-1	once	TGTGCCAGCTTCAGGGAGAACACTGAAGCTTTCTTT	CASFRENTEAFF
TRBD1	TRBV7-9	TRBJ2-7	few	TGTGCCAGCAGCTTAGCCAGGTGGGACAGGGCTTACGAGCAGTACTTC	CASSLARWDRAYEQYF
.	TRBV27	TRBJ1-5	.	TGTGCCAGCAGTTTTGGCGGAGACCAGCCCCAGCATTTT	CASSFGGDQPQHF
TRBD1	TRBV7-9	TRBJ1-1	once	TGTGCCAGCAGCCTGGACAGGGTGGGCGCTTTCTTT	CASSLDRVGAFF
.	TRBV4-1	TRBJ1-5	.	TGCGCCAGCAGCCAAGACGAGGGCAGGGGCTCCCAGCATTTT	CASSQDEGRGSQHF
TRBD1	TRBV27	TRBJ1-5	.	TGTGCCAGCAGTCTACGACAGGGTAATCAGCCCCAGCATTTT	CASSLRQGNQPQHF
.	TRBV4-1	TRBJ1-5	.	TGCGCCAGCAGCCAACAGGGTAATCAGCCCCAGCATTTT	CASSQQGNQPQHF
.	TRBV28	TRBJ1-1	once	TGTGCCAGCAGTTATCAGGGCCTGAACACTGAAGCTTTCTTT	CASSYQGLNTEAFF
.	TRBV29-1	TRBJ1-2	.	TGCAGCGTTGGGGAGCGAGACTATGGCTACACCTTC	CSVGERDYGYTF
.	TRBV7-8	TRBJ2-7	.	TGTGCCAGCAGCTTACTCGCCTACTACGAGCAGTACTTC	CASSLLAYYEQYF
TRBD2	TRBV7-3	TRBJ2-3	.	TGTGCCAGCAGCTTAGCGGGGGGGCCCCCAGATACGCAGTATTTT	CASSLAGGPPDTQYF
TRBD1	TRBV7-2	TRBJ1-2	once	TGTGCCAGCAGACGAGGGACAGGGGGCTATGGCTACACCTTC	CASRRGTGGYGYTF
.	TRBV5-1	TRBJ2-7	.	TGCGCCAGCAGCTTACAGGGTAACGAGCAGTACTTC	CASSLQGNEQYF
TRBD1	TRBV18	TRBJ2-5	.	TGTGCCAGCACCCTCAGGGGGCTCCAAGAGACCCAGTACTTC	CASTLRGLQETQYF
TRBD2	TRBV6-5	TRBJ2-3	.	TGTGCCAGCAGTTCTTTCGGGACTAGTTCAGCGGATACGCAGTATTTT	CASSSFGTSSADTQYF
TRBD1	TRBV27	TRBJ1-6	once	TGTGCCAGCAGGGGACAGGGAAATTCACCCCTCCACTTT	CASRGQGNSPLHF
.	TRBV21-1	TRBJ1-2	.	TGTGCCAGCAGGCCTAGGGGTAGGTCTTCGCGGGGCTATGGCTACACCTTC	CASRPRGRSSRGYGYTF
TRBD1	TRBV5-1	TRBJ1-1	once	TGCGCCAGCAGCTCGACAGGGGGAGAAGCTTTCTTT	CASSSTGGEAFF
TRBD1	TRBV19	TRBJ2-2	.	TGTGCCAGTAGTCCCTGGGGGACAGTGATTACCGGGGAGCTGTTTTTT	CASSPWGTVITGELFF
.	TRBV15	TRBJ1-1	.	TGTGCCACCGGGCAGGGAATCTCTGGGACTGAAGCTTTCTTT	CATGQGISGTEAFF
.	TRBV27	TRBJ2-7	.	TGTGCCAGCACTGGCGGGACAGCCAACTCCTACGAGCAGTACTTC	CASTGGTANSYEQYF
TRBD1	TRBV6-1	TRBJ2-7	.	TGTGCCAGCAGTGAAGCCGGACAGGGCTACGAGCAGTACTTC	CASSEAGQGYEQYF
.	TRBV19	TRBJ1-1	.	TGTGCCAGTAGTCTTTCAGGTGTGTACTCTGAAGCTTTCTTT	CASSLSGVYSEAFF